The 23 T cell receptor beta chains presented below share a single source sample, sequenced in a study of blood T cell repertoires in COVID-19. Produced via immunoSEQ multiplex PCR; TCRdb's table is partial and in-frame only. The data contain over 100,000 clones, approximately 92% of them singletons. Sequenced material: peripheral blood. These receptors were collected from a woman between 45 and 65 years old with COVID-19, enrolled during active disease.

This clone was detected once. V usage is TRBV11-2 and J usage is TRBJ2-6, with 7 bases fitting TRBD2. V dropped 0 bases and J dropped 2; count of bases not matched to a gene: 7. Germline-derived CDR1 and CDR2 are SGHAT and FQNNGV. The CDR3 covers 18 residues. The DNA of the CDR3 is TGTGCCAGCAGCTTAGATTCGCGGGGGTTCCCTGGGGCCAACGTCCTGACTTTC. Residues: CASSLDSRGFPGANVLTF. The full variable domain, completed using reference TRBV11-2 and TRBJ2-6, is EAGVAQSPRYKIIEKRQSVAFWCNPISGHATLYWYQQILGQGPKLLIQFQNNGVVDDSQLPKDRFSAERLKGVDSTLKIQPAKLEDSAVYLCASSLDSRGFPGANVLTFGAGSRLTVL.

The gene calls are TRBV3-1 (or the pseudogene TRBV3-2) and TRBJ1-1, with a possible D match to TRBD1 (5 bases). Per the germline V gene, CDR1 is LGHDT and CDR2 is YNNKEL (reference sequence). V was shortened by 8 bases and J by 3 bases, with 22 bases between the two germline ends. The CDR3 is 16 amino acids. CDR3 amino acids: CASPLNRNDKDTEAFF. The CDR3 DNA follows: TGTGCCAGCCCTTTGAACAGGAATGATAAGGACACTGAAGCTTTCTTT.

J is TRBJ1-5 and V is TRBV12-3 or TRBV12-4; 8 nucleotides align to TRBD1. CDR3 length: 13 residues. With 6 bases clipped from V and 9 bases from J, the junction kept 7 bases outside the gene matches. The CDR3 sequence is CASSYRGRRPQHF. CDR3 sequence (DNA): TGTGCCAGCAGCTACAGGGGGAGGAGGCCCCAGCATTTT.

The V call is TRBV28, the J call TRBJ1-5; no clear D gene. There are 15 residues in the CDR3. Germline CDR1 MDHEN, CDR2 SYDVKM. V lost 3 bases, J lost 5 bases, and 14 bases lay in between. The CDR3 loop reads CASSFYSAGYQPQHF. DNA for the CDR3: TGTGCCAGCAGTTTTTATTCGGCAGGTTATCAGCCCCAGCATTTT.

The chain recombines TRBV9 with TRBJ2-5; 12 bases line up with TRBD1. Trimming cost V 4 bases and J 4 bases; bases outside gene matches: 11. CDR3 length: 17 residues. Germline CDR1 and CDR2: SGDLS and YYNGEE. The CDR3 protein is CASSLTGTGGGGETQYF. The CDR3, as DNA: TGTGCCAGCAGCCTAACCGGGACAGGGGGCGGAGGAGAGACCCAGTACTTC.

This chain links TRBV10-3 with TRBJ1-1; D gene uncertain. The V gene's germline CDR1 is ENHRY and CDR2 SYGVKD. The CDR3 is 12 amino acids. V was clipped by 6 bases and J by 0 bases, with 5 bases between them. CDR3 bases: TGTGCCATCAGCACTGTGAACACTGAAGCTTTCTTT. Translation: CAISTVNTEAFF.

The chain has TRBV23-1 and TRBJ2-2; 11 bases fit TRBD2. TRBV23-1 is known as an ORF, though its function is uncertain. Losses at the gene ends were 0 bases for V and 1 base for J; bases not matched to a gene: 16. The CDR3 runs 22 residues. CDR3 protein: CASSQSKRTSGGLQRNTGELFF. CDR3 coding DNA: TGCGCCAGCAGTCAATCGAAGCGCACTAGCGGGGGCCTACAGAGGAACACCGGGGAGCTGTTTTTT.

This rearrangement joins TRBV13 to TRBJ1-2; no definite D call. Germline lookup yields CDR1 PRHDT and CDR2 FYEKMQ (reference sequence). The V and J ends lost 0 bases and 3 bases respectively, with 8 bases between them. The CDR3 covers 14 residues. The CDR3 DNA reads TGTGCCAGCAGCTTAGGACAGTCCGACTATGGCTACACCTTC. It codes for CASSLGQSDYGYTF.

The count of this clone is one. This chain uses TRBV3-1 (or the pseudogene TRBV3-2) with TRBJ1-1; 11 nucleotides agree with TRBD1. Unmatched junction bases numbered 19, after V lost 9 bases and J lost 4 bases. CDR3 size: 18 residues. Germline CDR1 is LGHDT and CDR2 is YNNKEL (reference sequence). CDR3: CASVGRGISGTGGTEAFF. The CDR3 DNA reads as TGTGCCAGTGTGGGGAGGGGAATCTCCGGGACAGGGGGCACTGAAGCTTTCTTT.

This chain joins TRBV5-4 and TRBJ1-1; a possible D gene is TRBD1 (5 bases). The CDR3 loop spans 16 amino acids. V was clipped by 3 bases and J by 5 bases, with 20 bases between them. Germline-derived CDR1 and CDR2 are SGHNT and YYREEE (reference sequence). The CDR3 coding sequence is TGTGCCAGCAGCTCCAGGGTATTGGGGTTTGAAACTGAAGCTTTCTTT. This sequence encodes CASSSRVLGFETEAFF.

The V and J genes are TRBV4-3 and TRBJ1-1; 10 nucleotides match TRBD1. CDR3 length: 16 amino acids. V lost 0 bases and J lost 1; bases outside the gene matches: 2. From germline, CDR1 is LGHNA and CDR2 YSLEER. As DNA, the CDR3 is TGCGCCAGCAGCCAAGATTGGGACAGGGGGAACACTGAAGCTTTCTTT. It codes for CASSQDWDRGNTEAFF.

The gene calls are TRBV19 and TRBJ1-2, with TRBD1 identical over 7 bases. Germline trimming cut 5 bases from V and 5 bases from J; bases unmatched to any gene: 8. Germline V gene lookup returns CDR1 LNHDA and CDR2 SQIVND (reference sequence). The CDR3 has 14 amino acids. The CDR3 reads CASSVQTGKYGYTF. CDR3 sequence (DNA): TGTGCCAGTAGTGTACAGACAGGGAAGTATGGCTACACCTTC.

The gene calls are TRBV9 and TRBJ2-4; 9 bases are shared with TRBD1. There are 14 residues in the CDR3. J gave up 8 bases and V 3 bases, and 6 bases lay outside the gene matches. Germline CDR1 reads SGDLS; CDR2 reads YYNGEE. CDR3 sequence (DNA): TGTGCCAGCAGCGACACGACAGGGGGGCACATTCAGTACTTC. It codes for CASSDTTGGHIQYF. The whole variable domain, remainder taken from reference TRBV9 and TRBJ2-4, is DSGVTQTPKHLITATGQRVTLRCSPRSGDLSVYWYQQSLDQGLQFLIQYYNGEERAKGNILERFSAQQFPDLHSELNLSSLELGDSALYFCASSDTTGGHIQYFGAGTRLSVL.

The genes are TRBV19 and TRBJ1-2, with 8 bases fitting TRBD1. The trim removed 7 bases at V and 7 bases at J, leaving 8 bases unmatched. CDR3 length equals 13 residues. The germline V gene encodes CDR1 LNHDA and CDR2 SQIVND (reference sequence). The CDR3 here is CASKPRDRTGYTF. The CDR3 DNA reads TGTGCCAGTAAGCCCCGGGACAGGACTGGCTACACCTTC. The whole variable domain, remainder taken from reference TRBV19 and TRBJ1-2, is DGGITQSPKYLFRKEGQNVTLSCEQNLNHDAMYWYRQDPGQGLRLIYYSQIVNDFQKGDIAEGYSVSREKKESFPLTVTSAQKNPTAFYLCASKPRDRTGYTFGSGTRLTVV.

The gene calls are TRBV9 and TRBJ2-1; 9 bases line up with TRBD1. CDR1 SGDLS and CDR2 YYNGEE come from the germline V gene. The CDR3 is 16 amino acids. After removal of 3 bases from V and 6 bases from J, the junction contained 10 bases not matched to a gene. CDR3 in amino acids: CASSERGTGNGNEQFF. CDR3 nucleotides: TGTGCCAGCAGCGAGAGGGGGACAGGGAACGGCAATGAGCAGTTCTTC.

This clone has only one observation. The genes are TRBV6-1 and TRBJ2-4, with 8 nucleotides matching TRBD2. V trimming: 8 bases; J trimming: 7 bases; junction bases outside the gene matches: 10. The germline V gene encodes CDR1 MNHNS and CDR2 SASEGT. The CDR3 has 14 amino acids. Here the CDR3 DNA reads TGTGCCAGCGGCGACGGGAGGGGAGGGAACATTCAGTACTTC. Protein: CASGDGRGGNIQYF.

In this sample, this clone turned up a few times. The chain combines TRBV2 with TRBJ1-1; D is ambiguous. The CDR3 is 11 residues long. Germline assignment: CDR1 SNHLY and CDR2 FYNNEI. Between the trimmed V and J ends, which lost 8 bases and 1 base, there was a span of 5 bases. The CDR3 sequence is CASEENTEAFF. The CDR3 DNA reads as TGTGCCAGCGAGGAGAACACTGAAGCTTTCTTT.

The gene calls are TRBV27 and TRBJ1-4; 8 bases map to TRBD1. J gave up 8 bases and V 0 bases, and 8 bases lay outside the gene matches. CDR1 MNHEY and CDR2 SMNVEV come from the germline V gene (reference sequence). The CDR3 loop spans 16 amino acids. The CDR3 loop is CASSLSVSTGEEKLFF. In DNA form, the CDR3 reads TGTGCCAGCAGTTTATCGGTCTCGACAGGGGAGGAAAAACTGTTTTTT.

This sequence joins TRBV18 and TRBJ2-3, with 7 bases lining up with TRBD2. The CDR3 spans 15 residues. The trim removed 0 bases at V and 8 bases at J, leaving 8 bases unmatched. Germline CDR1 is KGHSH and CDR2 is LQKENI. The CDR3 reads CASSPPSSGRGTQYF. The DNA for the CDR3 is TGTGCCAGCTCACCACCGTCTAGCGGCCGGGGTACGCAGTATTTT.

The V and J genes are TRBV27 and TRBJ1-1; possibly TRBD1 for D (5 bases). V was cut by 0 bases and J by 4 bases, with 12 bases left in between. This CDR3 has 15 amino acids. Germline lookup yields CDR1 MNHEY and CDR2 SMNVEV (reference sequence). The CDR3 coding sequence is TGTGCCAGCAGTTTATCGTGGCAGGGAGGCACTGAAGCTTTCTTT. Translated, it gives CASSLSWQGGTEAFF.

The chain couples TRBV5-1 to TRBJ1-4; possibly TRBD1 for D (6 bases). CDR1 SGHRS and CDR2 YFSETQ come from the germline V gene. Trimming pared 6 bases from V and 3 bases from J, leaving 12 bases between. The CDR3 totals 14 residues. The CDR3 loop reads CASKRTVSNEKLFF. For the CDR3, the DNA is TGCGCCAGCAAAAGGACAGTCTCTAATGAAAAACTGTTTTTT.

V and J are TRBV5-1 and TRBJ2-5; TRBD2 is a possible D gene (6 bases). This CDR3 has 14 amino acids. V was shortened by 0 bases and J by 8 bases, with 14 bases between the two germline ends. Germline-derived CDR1 and CDR2 are SGHRS and YFSETQ. CDR3 protein: CASSLAGWGGTQYF. CDR3 in DNA: TGCGCCAGCAGCTTGGCAGGTTGGGGAGGTACCCAGTACTTC. Full variable domain (outside the CDR3, taken from reference TRBV5-1 and TRBJ2-5): KAGVTQTPRYLIKTRGQQVTLSCSPISGHRSVSWYQQTPGQGLQFLFEYFSETQRNKGNFPGRFSGRQFSNSRSEMNVSTLELGDSALYLCASSLAGWGGTQYFGPGTRLLVL.

The chain recombines TRBV5-1 with TRBJ1-3, with 8 bases identical to TRBD1. This CDR3 is 15 amino acids long. The germline gives CDR1 SGHRS, CDR2 YFSETQ. The V and J ends lost 5 bases and 4 bases, in that order; junction bases with no gene match: 8. Here the CDR3 reads CASSSDRVEGNTIYF. The CDR3, as DNA: TGCGCCAGCAGTTCGGACAGGGTGGAAGGAAACACCATATATTTT.